This T cell receptor (beta chain) was obtained from a study of circulating tumor DNA in untreated peripheral T-cell lymphoma. This clone was recorded a few times. Its antigen is currently unknown. Tumor tissue was collected at baseline, before treatment began. TCRdb keeps only in-frame clones here, not all; method: immunoSEQ multiplex PCR. The table shows 5,000 or so clones, with under 80% occurring only once. CDR1 KGHSH and CDR2 LQKENI come from the germline V gene. Trimming removed 0 bases at V and 10 bases at J, with 18 bases between. This CDR3 contains 15 residues. Whole-study results and caveats: Tumor-specific clonotypes: identified in approximately 74% of patients, approximately 90% of baseline tissues.

The sequence derives from a human donor with peripheral T-cell lymphoma. Sequencing was performed on tumor tissue. The J gene is TRBJ1-1, the V gene TRBV18, with TRBD1 as a possible D gene (5 bases). The CDR3 DNA reads TGTGCCAGCTCACCACCGGACACCCTCCCGAGGCGAGCTTTCTTT. It yields the protein CASSPPDTLPRRAFF.